A single sample gave rise to the 4 T cell receptor beta chains below, sequenced in a study of shared clonotypes between healthy human individuals. TCRdb's copy holds only in-frame clones and misses some; the assay was immunoSEQ multiplex PCR. The sample lists 950,000 to 1,100,000 clones, 65% to 80% occurring once. Sequenced material: memory CD4+ T cells sorted from blood. As for subset: CD45RA-negative fraction. The receptors were sampled from a man aged 18 to 29 in good health.

The V call is TRBV6-6, the J call TRBJ2-1; 9 bases are a match to TRBD2. J gave up 7 bases and V 6 bases, and 10 bases lay outside the gene matches. The V gene's germline CDR1 is MNHNY and CDR2 SVGAGI (reference sequence). This CDR3 spans 15 amino acids. In DNA form, the CDR3 reads TGTGCCAGCAGCCGCGGGGGGGGCCTGAGGAATGAGCAGTTCTTC. This sequence encodes CASSRGGGLRNEQFF.

The rearrangement uses TRBV4-1 and TRBJ1-5; 7 positions match TRBD1. Trimming took 2 bases from V and 5 from J; bases not matched to a gene: 15. Germline-derived CDR1 and CDR2 are MGHRA and YSYEKL. The CDR3 covers 18 residues. The CDR3 sequence is CASSQRFNKGGSDQPQHF. The CDR3 DNA reads as TGCGCCAGCAGCCAACGGTTTAATAAAGGGGGCAGCGATCAGCCCCAGCATTTT.

This sequence joins TRBV10-3 and TRBJ2-1, with D possibly matching TRBD1 (5 bases). The V end was cut by 7 bases, the J end by 2 bases, with 15 bases between. Germline lookup yields CDR1 ENHRY and CDR2 SYGVKD. The CDR3 covers 15 residues. The CDR3 loop reads CAITSGQGAYNEQFF. The CDR3 DNA reads TGTGCCATCACATCCGGGCAGGGTGCCTACAATGAGCAGTTCTTC.

V is TRBV5-4 and J is TRBJ2-3; TRBD2 is a possible D gene (6 bases). Germline V gene lookup returns CDR1 SGHNT and CDR2 YYREEE (reference sequence). Between the trimmed V and J ends, which lost 3 bases and 2 bases, there was a span of 13 bases. The CDR3 length is 15 residues. For the CDR3, the DNA is TGTGCCAGCAGCTCTGGTCCGGGGGACACAGATACGCAGTATTTT. It codes for CASSSGPGDTDTQYF.